The following is a TCR beta chain sequence with its context. The data originate from a study of T cell changes during pregnancy in multiple sclerosis. This table comes from immunoSEQ multiplex PCR, and its TCRdb copy is limited to in-frame clones, with some not included. The sample has tens of thousands of clones, under 95% seen once. Germline CDR1 reads MNHEY; CDR2 reads SVGAGI. The V end was cut by 8 bases, the J end by 4 bases, with 11 bases between. The CDR3 is 12 amino acids. Here the sequenced sample was peripheral blood, taken in the first trimester of pregnancy. The origin of this receptor is a female donor in good health, enrolled as a control in a pregnancy study. The chain couples TRBV6-5 to TRBJ1-2; weak D call: TRBD1 (5 bases). CDR3 loop: CASSTVPYGYTF. CDR3 DNA sequence: TGTGCCAGCTCGACAGTGCCCTATGGCTACACCTTC.